A single sample is the source of the 7 T cell receptor beta chains below, sequenced in a study of T cells in Graves' hyperthyroidism and ophthalmopathy. The investigators amplified TCR beta CDR3 regions from RNA transcripts. The primer set for the first-round RT-PCR of the TCR CDR3 was HTBI. TCRdb processed the multiplex PCR reads anew with MiXCR; each CDR3 protein has one entry. Of 500,000 to 650,000 distinct CDR3 sequences listed, 12% to 15% were seen once; the top ten hold over 11%. The specimen was blood. Receptors originate from a woman between 40 and 55 years old with Graves' hyperthyroidism.

The chain's CDR3 is CASSQGQGNNEQFF. DNA for the CDR3: TGTGCCAGCAGTCAGGGACAGGGGAACAATGAGCAGTTCTTC. The rearrangement joins TRBV27 to TRBJ2-1, with 10 bases aligning to TRBD1. The ends lost 5 bases at V and 5 bases at J; junction bases unmatched: 3. The germline V gene encodes CDR1 MNHEY and CDR2 SMNVEV (reference sequence). CDR3 length equals 14 residues.

This chain links TRBV6-2 or TRBV6-3 with TRBJ1-5; 12 nucleotides match TRBD1. The ends lost 0 bases at V and 4 bases at J; junction bases unmatched: 1. Germline values: CDR1 MNHEY, CDR2 SVGEGT. This CDR3 region has 16 residues. The CDR3 region is CASSYSGQGANQPQHF. The CDR3 bases are TGTGCCAGCAGTTACTCGGGACAGGGGGCGAATCAGCCCCAGCATTTT.

This clonotype has a count of ten or more. The J gene is TRBJ1-1, the V gene TRBV3-1, with D hard to call. CDR1 LGHDT and CDR2 YNNKEL come from the germline V gene (reference sequence). The CDR3 covers 13 residues. Trimming removed 6 bases at V and 0 bases at J, with 8 bases between. The CDR3: CASRTGLNTEAFF. CDR3 sequence (DNA): TGTGCCAGCAGGACGGGGTTGAACACTGAAGCTTTCTTT.

This clonotype was counted many times. A junction boundary mismatches the germline segment, possibly from a read error. V gene TRBV4-1 combines with J gene TRBJ2-7; TRBD1 aligns across 8 bases. Germline V gene lookup returns CDR1 MGHRA and CDR2 YSYEKL. CDR3 length: 13 amino acids. CDR3 sequence reads: CASSQQGAYEQYF. CDR3 in DNA: TGTGCCAGCAGCCAACAGGGGGCCTACGAGCAGTACTTC.

Details on this clonotype: A much larger clone lies one base from this, so it may be a read error. CDR3: CASSIQQETQYF. The CDR3 region has the DNA TGTGCCAGCAGTATACAGCAAGAGACCCAGTACTTC. The chain is built from TRBV2 and TRBJ2-5; unclear D gene. This CDR3 region has 12 residues. V was clipped by 5 bases and J by 2 bases, with 6 bases between them. Per the germline V gene, CDR1 is SNHLY and CDR2 is FYNNEI.

There are many counts of this clonotype. The V and J genes are TRBV27 and TRBJ1-1; no reliable D call. The CDR3 contains 13 residues. V was shortened by 3 bases and J by 1 base, with 6 bases between the two germline ends. Germline V gene data show CDR1 as MNHEY and CDR2 as SMNVEV (reference sequence). CDR3 region: CASSFGTNTEAFF. The CDR3 DNA is TGTGCCAGCAGTTTTGGCACGAACACTGAAGCTTTCTTT.

This clonotype was counted ten times or more. This chain connects TRBV12-3 or TRBV12-4 to TRBJ1-5, with a weak D call TRBD1 (5 bases). Trimming removed 5 bases from V and 2 bases from J, with 16 bases in between. The CDR3 is 16 residues long. CDR3 loop: CASSPQGGKGNQPQHF. The CDR3 DNA sequence: TGTGCCAGCAGTCCCCAGGGAGGGAAGGGCAATCAGCCCCAGCATTTT.